A single sample gave rise to the 25 T cell receptor beta chains below, sequenced in a study of shared T cell receptors in the human thymus. Here immunoSEQ multiplex PCR was the method, and the copy in TCRdb shows in-frame clones only, minus some. This table has roughly 710,000 clones, approximately 85% appearing once. The same data also contributed to another study, on human thymus T cells.

Material: thymocytes. Receptor source: a girl less than two years old with a congenital heart defect.

This rearrangement joins TRBV12-5 to TRBJ2-5; D is perhaps TRBD1 (5 bases). V shed 5 bases and J shed 5 bases, with 12 bases lying between them. CDR3 length equals 13 residues. Germline CDR1 and CDR2: LGHNT and FRNRAP. CDR3 coding DNA: TGTGCTAGTGGTCTTACCAGGGATGAGACCCAGTACTTC. This sequence encodes CASGLTRDETQYF.

The gene calls are TRBV6-5 and TRBJ2-7, with a weak D call TRBD1 (6 bases). The germline V gene has CDR1 MNHEY and CDR2 SVGAGI. Trimming took off 5 bases at V and 2 bases at J, with 10 bases between the two ends. The length of the CDR3 is 13 residues. The CDR3 spells CASSTGSPYEQYF. DNA of the CDR3: TGTGCCAGCAGTACAGGGAGTCCCTACGAGCAGTACTTC.

This chain connects TRBV7-3 to TRBJ2-1; no clear D gene. V lost 5 bases to trimming and J lost 0 bases, with 8 bases between them. The germline CDR1 and CDR2 sequences are SGHTA and FQGTGA. CDR3 length equals 14 residues. Written as DNA, the CDR3 is TGTGCCAGCAGCCCGTCCCCCTCCTACAATGAGCAGTTCTTC. Its translation is CASSPSPSYNEQFF.

The chain employs TRBV4-3 and TRBJ1-6, with no clear D. The V end was cut by 0 bases, the J end by 9 bases, with 12 bases between. This CDR3 contains 15 residues. The V gene's germline CDR1 is LGHNA and CDR2 YSLEER. The CDR3 sequence: CASSQDGGSGSPLHF. The CDR3 nucleotides are TGCGCCAGCAGCCAAGATGGAGGGTCCGGTTCACCCCTCCACTTT.

J is TRBJ2-7 and V is TRBV23-1, with a tentative D call TRBD1 (6 bases). TRBV23-1 is an open reading frame whose function is uncertain. The CDR3 contains 13 residues. The germline V and J ends were trimmed by 4 bases and 2 bases, with 9 bases remaining between them. CDR3 region: CASSRDRTYEQYF. CDR3 DNA sequence: TGCGCCAGCAGTCGCGACAGGACCTACGAGCAGTACTTC.

V usage is TRBV27 and J usage is TRBJ1-1; D call uncertain. The CDR3 consists of 14 residues. Germline V CDR1 and CDR2: MNHEY, SMNVEV (reference sequence). Trimming pared 3 bases from V and 4 bases from J, leaving 12 bases between. The CDR3: CASSLGPGGTEAFF. As DNA, the CDR3 is TGTGCCAGCAGTTTGGGCCCCGGAGGCACTGAAGCTTTCTTT.

The chain joins TRBV28 to TRBJ2-3; 9 bases agree with TRBD2. V lost 5 bases to trimming and J lost 4 bases; unmatched junction nucleotides: 10. CDR3 size: 16 residues. Germline CDR1 and CDR2: MDHEN and SYDVKM. CDR3 nucleotide sequence: TGTGCCAGCAGTCGTACCGGGACTAGCTTGGCAGATACGCAGTATTTT. The encoded protein is CASSRTGTSLADTQYF.

The chain has TRBV6-1 and TRBJ1-5; 7 bases align to TRBD1. CDR3 size: 16 residues. J was trimmed by 3 bases and V by 4 bases; bases with no gene match: 9. Germline V gives CDR1 MNHNS, CDR2 SASEGT. The CDR3: CASSGPGGSFNQPQHF. The CDR3, as DNA: TGTGCCAGCAGTGGACCAGGGGGTTCCTTCAATCAGCCCCAGCATTTT.

The chain joins TRBV28 to TRBJ1-5; TRBD1 matches 8 bases. Germline values: CDR1 MDHEN, CDR2 SYDVKM. The V gene end was trimmed by 5 bases and the J gene end by 3 bases; junction bases not matched to a gene: 6. The CDR3 is 15 amino acids. The DNA for the CDR3 is TGTGCCAGCAGTCCGACGGACAGGGACAATCAGCCCCAGCATTTT. Its translation: CASSPTDRDNQPQHF. The variable domain in full, with the rest retrieved from reference TRBV28 and TRBJ1-5, is DVKVTQSSRYLVKRTGEKVFLECVQDMDHENMFWYRQDPGLGLRLIYFSYDVKMKEKGDIPEGYSVSREKKERFSLILESASTNQTSMYLCASSPTDRDNQPQHFGDGTRLSIL.

This chain connects TRBV14 to TRBJ2-2, with TRBD2 matching over 12 bases. V lost 3 bases to trimming and J lost 7 bases; unmatched junction nucleotides: 6. CDR1 is SGHDN, CDR2 FVKESK, per germline. This CDR3 comprises 16 residues. CDR3 amino acids: CASSQTSGGGGGELFF. In nucleotides, the CDR3 is TGTGCCAGCAGCCAGACTAGCGGGGGAGGAGGCGGGGAGCTGTTTTTT.

The V call is TRBV28, the J call TRBJ1-3; 8 nucleotides match TRBD1. V was clipped by 4 bases and J by 4 bases; unmatched bases: 15. The germline gives CDR1 MDHEN, CDR2 SYDVKM. The CDR3 spans 18 residues. The CDR3 protein is CASSSMRGRQGAGNTIYF. The CDR3 DNA sequence: TGTGCCAGCAGTTCCATGAGGGGCCGCCAGGGGGCAGGAAACACCATATATTTT.

The rearrangement links TRBV6-4 to TRBJ1-1; D is unresolved. Germline CDR1 MRHNA, CDR2 SNTAGT. This CDR3 is built from 14 residues. V shed 6 bases and J shed 0 bases, with 11 bases lying between them. CDR3 in DNA: TGTGCCAGCAGGCGGTCCGCAATGAACACTGAAGCTTTCTTT. As protein: CASRRSAMNTEAFF.

The chain combines TRBV2 with TRBJ1-1; the D gene is possibly TRBD1 (6 bases). The V and J ends lost 4 bases and 1 base respectively, with 7 bases between them. The CDR3 has 13 amino acids. Germline V gene data show CDR1 as SNHLY and CDR2 as FYNNEI. CDR3 region: CASSGQANTEAFF. CDR3 nucleotides: TGTGCCAGCAGTGGACAGGCGAACACTGAAGCTTTCTTT.

The chain couples TRBV5-1 to TRBJ1-1, with a possible D match to TRBD1 (6 bases). With 0 bases removed from V and 1 base from J, the gap between germline ends came to 13 bases. In germline, CDR1 is SGHRS, CDR2 YFSETQ. The CDR3 totals 16 residues. The CDR3 loop reads CASSLANGQTNTEAFF. The DNA of the CDR3 is TGCGCCAGCAGCTTGGCTAACGGACAGACGAACACTGAAGCTTTCTTT.

The CDR3 loop reads CASSQELKQGASYTF. The CDR3 DNA reads as TGCGCCAGCAGCCAAGAACTGAAGCAGGGGGCAAGCTACACCTTC. This chain joins TRBV4-3 and TRBJ1-2; 8 bases are a match to TRBD1. The V and J ends lost 0 bases and 9 bases, in that order; junction bases with no gene match: 9. The CDR3 is 15 amino acids. Germline V gene sequence: CDR1 LGHNA, CDR2 YSLEER.

This chain joins TRBV2 and TRBJ1-4; D perhaps matches TRBD1 (5 bases). Germline V gene sequence: CDR1 SNHLY, CDR2 FYNNEI. The V gene lost 6 bases and the J gene lost 1 base, with 15 bases spanning the gap. The CDR3 loop spans 16 amino acids. CDR3 coding DNA: TGTGCCAGCAGCATCGACAGCAACCAAACTAATGAAAAACTGTTTTTT. Translating it yields CASSIDSNQTNEKLFF. The full variable domain, with the rest looked up from reference TRBV2 and TRBJ1-4, is EPEVTQTPSHQVTQMGQEVILRCVPISNHLYFYWYRQILGQKVEFLVSFYNNEISEKSEIFDDQFSVERPDGSNFTLKIRSTKLEDSAMYFCASSIDSNQTNEKLFFGSGTQLSVL.

The chain is built from TRBV15 and TRBJ2-2; 9 bases map to TRBD1. CDR1 LNHNV and CDR2 YYDKDF come from the germline V gene (reference sequence). The CDR3 has 16 amino acids. V lost 2 bases, J lost 5 bases, and 6 bases stayed unmatched. DNA for the CDR3: TGTGCCACCAGCAGAAGACGGGACAGGGTTACCGGGGAGCTGTTTTTT. Protein: CATSRRRDRVTGELFF.

The rearrangement links TRBV29-1 to TRBJ1-6; TRBD1 matches at 9 bases. V lost 4 bases to trimming and J lost 5 bases; unmatched junction nucleotides: 3. Germline V CDR1 and CDR2: SQVTM, ANQGSEA. CDR3 length: 14 residues. The DNA of the CDR3 is TGCAGCGTTGCGACAGGGGGAAATAATTCACCCCTCCACTTT. It is translated as CSVATGGNNSPLHF.

The V and J genes are TRBV19 and TRBJ1-2; 8 bases agree with TRBD1. V lost 3 bases and J lost 5; bases outside the gene matches: 14. The V gene's germline CDR1 is LNHDA and CDR2 SQIVND (reference sequence). CDR3 length equals 17 residues. The CDR3 nucleotides are TGTGCCAGTAGTATCAAGACCCGTGACAGGGGAGGGTATGGCTACACCTTC. Its protein product is CASSIKTRDRGGYGYTF.

This clone was observed a handful of times. The chain combines TRBV7-8 with TRBJ1-3; D gene uncertain. Per the germline V gene, CDR1 is SGHVS and CDR2 is FQNEAQ. CDR3 length equals 17 residues. V lost 1 base and J 0 bases, leaving 13 bases between the germline ends. The CDR3 here is CASSLGPWSSSGNTIYF. CDR3 in DNA: TGTGCCAGCAGCTTAGGCCCCTGGAGCAGCTCTGGAAACACCATATATTTT.

The chain has TRBV27 and TRBJ2-2; no firm D call. V was shortened by 5 bases and J by 7 bases, with 11 bases between the two germline ends. Per germline, CDR1 MNHEY and CDR2 SMNVEV (reference sequence). This CDR3 spans 13 amino acids. The CDR3 sequence is CASSRVGCGELFF. The CDR3 nucleotides are TGTGCCAGCAGTCGCGTGGGCTGCGGGGAGCTGTTTTTT.

This clone was detected only a few times. The chain joins TRBV19 to TRBJ2-3; 10 bases are a match to TRBD1. J lost 1 base, V lost 8 bases, and 3 bases had no gene match. The CDR3 is 14 residues long. The germline CDR1 and CDR2 sequences are LNHDA and SQIVND (reference sequence). CDR3 coding DNA: TGTGCCAGTGACAGGGGGCCTGGCACAGATACGCAGTATTTT. This codes for CASDRGPGTDTQYF.

The rearrangement links TRBV6-1 to TRBJ1-1; TRBD1 matches at 10 bases. The CDR3 totals 18 residues. Trimming removed 0 bases from V and 0 bases from J; junction bases left unmatched: 7. Germline loops: CDR1 MNHNS, CDR2 SASEGT. The CDR3 DNA follows: TGTGCCAGCAGTGAAGCCGGGACAGGGGTTTGGGTGAACACTGAAGCTTTCTTT. This sequence encodes CASSEAGTGVWVNTEAFF.

The chain joins TRBV18 to TRBJ2-7; TRBD1 aligns across 7 bases. The J segment lost 4 bases and the V segment lost 1 base, leaving 7 bases of the junction unmatched. The CDR3 consists of 15 residues. CDR1 is KGHSH, CDR2 LQKENI, per germline. In DNA, the CDR3 is TGTGCCAGCTCACCACTCTCACAGGGGTCTTACGAGCAGTACTTC. This translates into CASSPLSQGSYEQYF.

J is TRBJ1-4 and V is TRBV15; no reliable D call. V lost 0 bases, J lost 6 bases, and 11 bases lay in between. Germline values: CDR1 LNHNV, CDR2 YYDKDF (reference sequence). The CDR3 is 15 residues long. In DNA, the CDR3 is TGTGCCACCAGCAGAGATAGGGCGCGGGATGAAAAACTGTTTTTT. Residues: CATSRDRARDEKLFF. Together with reference TRBV15 and TRBJ1-4, the CDR3 gives the full variable domain: DAMVIQNPRYQVTQFGKPVTLSCSQTLNHNVMYWYQQKSSQAPKLLFHYYDKDFNNEADTPDNFQSRRPNTSFCFLDIRSPGLGDTAMYLCATSRDRARDEKLFFGSGTQLSVL.